This TCR beta chain was obtained from a study of low-dose radiotherapy and immunotherapy resistance in tumors. Looking at the study overall: Treatment consisted of nivolumab 240 mg every two weeks and ipilimumab 1 mg/kg every six weeks, given intravenously to patients. Starting cycle 1 day 1, oral aspirin 300 mg was given daily for four cycles.

TRAV and TRBV primers primed cDNA for both TCRalpha and TCRbeta. PCR amplification of the TCRs was performed with Phusion for 15 to 25 PCR cycles, and it relied on a constant-region primer together with a V-primer adapter. A single record per CDR3 protein comes from TCRdb applying MiXCR to the reads. The table lists 10,000 to 15,000 distinct CDR3 sequences, approximately 73% of them singletons, with around 3.5% in the top ten. This CDR3 spans 15 amino acids. Germline trimming cut 4 bases from V and 8 bases from J; bases unmatched to any gene: 7. Germline-derived CDR1 and CDR2 are SGHRS and YFSETQ. The source of this sequence is a human donor with advanced metastatic prostate, ovarian, gallbladder or colorectal cancer (not recorded which). This table probably holds off-target reads from a library built for another chain. The V gene is TRBV5-1, the J gene TRBJ2-1, with 12 bases lining up with TRBD2. This CDR3 is CASSETSGRLDEQFF. CDR3 sequence (DNA): TGCGCCAGCAGCGAGACTAGCGGGAGACTCGATGAGCAGTTCTTC.